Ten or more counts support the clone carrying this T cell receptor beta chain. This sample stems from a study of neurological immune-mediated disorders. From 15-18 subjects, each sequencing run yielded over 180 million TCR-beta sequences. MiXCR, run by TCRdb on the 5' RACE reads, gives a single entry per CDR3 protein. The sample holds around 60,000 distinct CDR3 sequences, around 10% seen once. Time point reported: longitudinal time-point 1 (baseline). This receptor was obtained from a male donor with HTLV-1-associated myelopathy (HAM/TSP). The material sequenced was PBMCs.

The CDR3 protein is CASSRASTDTQYF. CDR3 coding DNA: TGCGCCAGCAGCCGAGCAAGCACAGATACGCAGTATTTT. The V gene is TRBV5-1, the J gene TRBJ2-3; D unresolved. The germline V and J ends were trimmed by 4 bases and 0 bases, with 6 bases remaining between them. CDR3 length: 13 amino acids. Germline CDR1 and CDR2: SGHRS and YFSETQ. The full variable domain, its missing parts supplied by reference TRBV5-1 and TRBJ2-3, is KAGVTQTPRYLIKTRGQQVTLSCSPISGHRSVSWYQQTPGQGLQFLFEYFSETQRNKGNFPGRFSGRQFSNSRSEMNVSTLELGDSALYLCASSRASTDTQYFGPGTRLTVL.